The 24 T cell receptor beta chains listed next were all sequenced from one sample in a study of blood T cell repertoires in COVID-19. TCRdb's table, derived via immunoSEQ multiplex PCR, lists solely in-frame clones and lacks some. Seen here are approximately 180,000 clones, around 82% observed once, and the top ten hold less than 5.5%. The sequencing sample was made of PBMCs or T cells enriched from blood (not recorded which). The receptor set was obtained from a woman aged 55-70 years with acute COVID-19.

This clone has only a few counts. The chain is built from TRBV2 and TRBJ2-3; D is unresolved. The CDR3 contains 15 residues. The germline CDR1 and CDR2 sequences are SNHLY and FYNNEI. The ends were cut back, 2 bases at V and 0 bases at J, with 9 bases in the middle. DNA of the CDR3: TGTGCCAGCAGTGAAACGTGGCCTAGCACAGATACGCAGTATTTT. Translation: CASSETWPSTDTQYF.

This chain links TRBV6-5 with TRBJ2-7; 9 nucleotides agree with TRBD1. CDR1 MNHEY and CDR2 SVGAGI come from the germline V gene. The CDR3 spans 13 residues. V shed 8 bases and J 2 bases; nucleotides not matched to a gene: 4. The chain's CDR3 is CASGRTGAYEQYF. The CDR3 DNA reads as TGTGCCAGCGGGAGGACAGGGGCCTACGAGCAGTACTTC.

J is TRBJ2-5 and V is TRBV7-9; TRBD2 agrees at 14 bases. Per the germline V gene, CDR1 is SEHNR and CDR2 is FQNEAQ (reference sequence). The CDR3 extends over 15 amino acids. V dropped 5 bases and J dropped 3; count of bases not matched to a gene: 2. This CDR3 reads CASSQGLAGEETQYF. The CDR3, as DNA: TGTGCCAGCAGCCAGGGACTAGCGGGGGAAGAGACCCAGTACTTC.

V and J are TRBV28 and TRBJ1-2, with D possibly TRBD1 on 6 matching bases. V lost 4 bases and J lost 5, with 14 bases in between. The CDR3 is made up of 14 amino acids. Per the germline V gene, CDR1 is MDHEN and CDR2 is SYDVKM. Here the CDR3 DNA reads TGTGCCAGCAGTTCCCTCATAGGGGGATATGGCTACACCTTC. Amino acids: CASSSLIGGYGYTF.

The chain joins TRBV7-9 to TRBJ2-2, with 9 bases identical to TRBD1. The CDR3 has 19 residues. The germline gives CDR1 SEHNR, CDR2 FQNEAQ (reference sequence). V dropped 3 bases and J dropped 0; count of bases not matched to a gene: 11. DNA for the CDR3: TGTGCCAGCAGCTTCCGGACAGGGGTTTCCGACGCGAACACCGGGGAGCTGTTTTTT. Amino acids: CASSFRTGVSDANTGELFF.

This clone was counted once. The chain carries TRBV4-3 and TRBJ2-1; tentatively, D is TRBD1 (6 bases). This CDR3 region has 18 residues. Deletions cut 4 bases from V and 5 bases from J, with 24 bases between. Germline V lookup: CDR1 LGHNA, CDR2 YSLEER. The CDR3 here is CASSPLPPQQGWNNEQFF. The CDR3 DNA is TGCGCCAGCAGCCCACTTCCACCCCAGCAGGGGTGGAACAATGAGCAGTTCTTC.

The chain has TRBV21-1 and TRBJ2-2; the table's D gene call, TRBD2, was not cross checked with the DNA. TRBV21-1 is a known pseudogene. This CDR3 has 16 amino acids. CDR3 nucleotides: TGTGCCAGCAGCAAAGCCGGGAGGAAAACCACCGGGGAGCTGTTTTTT. Translating gives CASSKAGRKTTGELFF.

This clone was counted only a few times. The chain combines TRBV19 with TRBJ1-5, with D hard to call. This CDR3 comprises 13 residues. Per germline, CDR1 LNHDA and CDR2 SQIVND (reference sequence). V gave up 1 base and J gave up 6 bases, with 7 bases separating them. CDR3 nucleotide sequence: TGTGCCAGTAGTATAGGGGGAGGTCAGCCCCAGCATTTT. As protein: CASSIGGGQPQHF.

V usage is TRBV6-2 or TRBV6-3 and J usage is TRBJ2-7; 7 bases map to TRBD1. Germline-derived CDR1 and CDR2 are MNHEY and SVGEGT. This CDR3 comprises 16 residues. Losses at the gene ends were 0 bases for V and 4 bases for J; bases not matched to a gene: 9. The CDR3 DNA sequence: TGTGCCAGCAGTTACTCCAAAAGGGGGCGCAGATACGAGCAGTACGTC. Protein: CASSYSKRGRRYEQYV.

This clone was found once. The V gene is TRBV6-1, the J gene TRBJ2-1; D possibly corresponds to TRBD1 (5 bases). Germline V CDR1 and CDR2: MNHNS, SASEGT. This CDR3 has 16 amino acids. V was shortened by 1 base and J by 4 bases, with 14 bases between the two germline ends. The CDR3 region has the DNA TGTGCCAGCAGTGAAGGTCTGACAGACCCATACAATGAGCAGTTCTTC. As protein: CASSEGLTDPYNEQFF.

The gene calls are TRBV11-2 and TRBJ2-1; 9 bases map to TRBD1. The germline CDR1 and CDR2 sequences are SGHAT and FQNNGV. CDR3 length equals 15 residues. With 2 bases clipped from V and 7 bases from J, the junction kept 6 bases outside the gene matches. The CDR3 is CASSLPGQGKNEQFF. The CDR3, as DNA: TGTGCCAGCAGCTTACCGGGACAGGGAAAGAATGAGCAGTTCTTC.

The chain employs TRBV21-1 and TRBJ2-3; TRBD1 reflects the table's D call only, with no check against the DNA. TRBV21-1 is a known pseudogene. This CDR3 has 15 residues. In DNA form, the CDR3 reads TGTGCCAGCAGCACCACAGTGAGTAGCACAGATACGCAGTATTTT. Its translation: CASSTTVSSTDTQYF.

The V gene is TRBV4-3, the J gene TRBJ2-1; 7 nucleotides align to TRBD2. This CDR3 is built from 20 residues. Germline CDR1 is LGHNA and CDR2 is YSLEER. V trimming: 4 bases; J trimming: 6 bases; junction bases outside the gene matches: 24. CDR3 sequence reads: CASSRGWYFLGRARSNEQFF. The CDR3 region has the DNA TGCGCCAGCAGCCGCGGGTGGTATTTTTTGGGGAGGGCCAGGAGCAATGAGCAGTTCTTC.

This sequence joins TRBV6-5 and TRBJ2-7, with TRBD2 identical over 9 bases. Germline CDR1 reads MNHEY; CDR2 reads SVGAGI. This CDR3 is 11 amino acids long. V shed 8 bases, J shed 4 bases, and the junction held 0 bases outside the gene matches. In DNA, the CDR3 is TGTGCCAGCCTAGCGGGGTACGAGCAGTACGTC. It is translated as CASLAGYEQYV.

CDR3 residues: CASSKAGTVVHEQYF. CDR3 nucleotides: TGTGCCAGTAGTAAGGCAGGGACAGTAGTCCACGAGCAGTACTTC. The chain uses TRBV19 and TRBJ2-7, with 7 positions matching TRBD1. CDR3 size: 15 residues. Germline assignment: CDR1 LNHDA and CDR2 SQIVND (reference sequence). With 4 bases clipped from V and 5 bases from J, the junction kept 11 bases outside the gene matches.

V is TRBV4-3 and J is TRBJ2-1; weak D call: TRBD2 (6 bases). CDR3 length: 16 residues. The germline V and J ends were trimmed by 1 base and 3 bases, with 13 bases remaining between them. CDR1 is LGHNA and CDR2 is YSLEER in the germline V gene. As DNA, the CDR3 is TGCGCCAGCAGCCAAGGAACGGGAGAGAACTACAATGAGCAGTTCTTC. Amino acid sequence: CASSQGTGENYNEQFF.

This sequence joins TRBV7-9 and TRBJ2-5, with 7 bases aligning to TRBD2. Germline lookup yields CDR1 SEHNR and CDR2 FQNEAQ (reference sequence). This CDR3 has 13 amino acids. The ends lost 4 bases at V and 4 bases at J; junction bases unmatched: 3. The CDR3 sequence is CASSSTSVETQYF. The CDR3 nucleotides read TGTGCCAGCAGCTCTACTAGCGTAGAGACCCAGTACTTC.

The V call is TRBV19, the J call TRBJ1-5; possible D gene TRBD1, 6 bases. Germline CDR1 and CDR2: LNHDA and SQIVND (reference sequence). This CDR3 has 13 residues. V was trimmed by 11 bases and J by 5 bases, leaving 16 bases between them. The CDR3 spells CAAQGFGDQPQHF. DNA of the CDR3: TGTGCCGCTCAGGGGTTTGGGGATCAGCCCCAGCATTTT.

This chain links TRBV7-8 with TRBJ1-3; D remains ambiguous. Trimming stripped 3 bases from V and 0 bases from J, with 6 bases between. The CDR3 length is 14 residues. Germline loops: CDR1 SGHVS, CDR2 FQNEAQ. CDR3 bases: TGTGCCAGCAGCTTTCAGCGCTCTGGAAACACCATATATTTT. Encoded protein: CASSFQRSGNTIYF.

The gene calls are TRBV5-4 and TRBJ2-4; possibly TRBD2 for D (7 bases). The CDR3 runs 16 residues. Looked up from germline, CDR1 is SGHNT and CDR2 is YYREEE (reference sequence). V lost 2 bases and J lost 4, with 16 bases in between. The CDR3 nucleotides read TGTGCCAGCAGCTTTGAAGAGGCGGGGGCTAAAAACATTCAGTACTTC. It is translated as CASSFEEAGAKNIQYF.

This clone was seen a single time. The chain recombines TRBV7-8 with TRBJ2-7; maybe TRBD1 (6 bases). CDR1 is SGHVS and CDR2 is FQNEAQ in the germline V gene. CDR3 size: 14 residues. V was cut by 2 bases and J by 5 bases, with 13 bases left in between. CDR3 region: CASSLREGVDEQYV. In DNA, the CDR3 is TGTGCCAGCAGCTTAAGAGAGGGGGTCGACGAGCAGTACGTC.

The V call is TRBV11-2, the J call TRBJ2-7, with 12 bases aligning to TRBD2. CDR3 length: 19 residues. CDR1 is SGHAT, CDR2 FQNNGV, per germline. Trimming took 2 bases from V and 3 from J; bases not matched to a gene: 14. In nucleotides, the CDR3 is TGTGCCAGCAGCTTATTCCTGCGGGCTAGCGGGAGGGCCCGCTACGAGCAGTACTTC. Residues: CASSLFLRASGRARYEQYF.

The V call is TRBV11-2, the J call TRBJ2-1, with 8 bases identical to TRBD2. The germline V gene has CDR1 SGHAT and CDR2 FQNNGV. The CDR3 length is 15 residues. Trimming took 6 bases from V and 8 from J; bases not matched to a gene: 12. This CDR3 is CASRYRGGGADEQFF. The CDR3 DNA follows: TGTGCCAGCAGGTATCGGGGGGGCGGTGCGGATGAGCAGTTCTTC.

The V and J genes are TRBV6-4 and TRBJ2-3; D is unclear. The CDR3 spans 13 residues. With 8 bases removed from V and 3 bases from J, the gap between germline ends came to 12 bases. Germline CDR1 MRHNA, CDR2 SNTAGT. The CDR3 here is CASRNYGTDTQYF. DNA for the CDR3: TGTGCCAGCCGGAACTACGGGACAGATACGCAGTATTTT.